Listed below are T cell receptor beta chains from one sample, sequenced in a study of OX40 agonist ivuxolimab in advanced cancers. Libraries were prepared by immunoSEQ multiplex PCR; TCRdb keeps only in-frame clonotypes and omits some of them. Among tens of thousands of clones listed, roughly 89% were seen once. The sequenced sample was CD4+ or CD8+ T cells sorted from blood, obtained in a trial of the OX40 agonist ivuxolimab. Source of these receptors: an adult with an advanced solid tumor such as melanoma, head and neck, liver or kidney cancer. Both conserved end residues are part of each CDR3. D genes are given only for firm matches. The size field is filled for only some rows; it gives once, few, many or a size class.

clone size,D gene,J gene,V gene,CDR3 DNA,CDR3 protein
-,TRBD2,TRBJ2-1,TRBV11-2,TGTGCCAGCAGCCCCGGGGGGGAGACGGTCAATGAGCAGTTCTTC,CASSPGGETVNEQFF
once,TRBD1,TRBJ2-1,TRBV9,TGTGCCAGCAGCACAGGGGGACATGAGCAGTTCTTC,CASSTGGHEQFF
-,TRBD1,TRBJ2-5,TRBV19,TGTGCCAGTAGTATAACCGGGACAGGGCTATGGGAGACCCAGTACTTC,CASSITGTGLWETQYF
-,-,TRBJ1-1,TRBV7-2,TGTGCCAGCAGCTGGACAGTTAACACTGAAGCTTTCTTT,CASSWTVNTEAFF
-,TRBD1,TRBJ2-3,TRBV9,TGTGCCAGCAGCAAAGAGACAGGGGCTCGGGATACGCAGTATTTT,CASSKETGARDTQYF
-,-,TRBJ2-7,TRBV12-5,TGTGCTAGTGGTCCCAACTGGTACGAGCAGTACTTC,CASGPNWYEQYF
-,TRBD2,TRBJ2-1,TRBV11-1,TGTGCCAGCAGCCCACTGGGACTAGCGGAATACAATGAGCAGTTCTTC,CASSPLGLAEYNEQFF
-,-,TRBJ2-7,TRBV11-2,TGTGCCAGCAGCCGTCCAGGAGTTTTATACGAGCAGTACTTC,CASSRPGVLYEQYF
-,TRBD1,TRBJ1-5,TRBV4-1,TGCGCCAGCAGCCACGCACAGGGGGTTTATAGCAATCAGCCCCAGCATTTT,CASSHAQGVYSNQPQHF
-,TRBD2,TRBJ2-1,TRBV7-9,TGTGCCAGCAGCTTAGCGTGGCGGGAGGGCACCTACAATGAGCAGTTCTTC,CASSLAWREGTYNEQFF
-,-,TRBJ1-1,TRBV27,TGTGCCAGCAGTTTAGGCGGACCGAACACTGAAGCTTTCTTT,CASSLGGPNTEAFF
-,-,TRBJ1-2,TRBV4-3,TGCGCCAGCAGCCGACAATTGACAGACCCCTATGGCTACACCTTC,CASSRQLTDPYGYTF
-,-,TRBJ1-1,TRBV9,TGTGCCAGCAGCCCCTCTCCAGCTAACACTGAAGCTTTCTTT,CASSPSPANTEAFF
-,TRBD1,TRBJ1-1,TRBV7-9,TGTGCCAGCAGCTCTCGACAGGGGGCGGGCACTGAAGCTTTCTTT,CASSSRQGAGTEAFF
-,-,TRBJ2-2,TRBV19,TGTGCCAGTACCCCGGATGTGCCTATGGCCGGGGAGCTGTTTTTT,CASTPDVPMAGELFF
-,-,TRBJ1-2,TRBV28,TGTGCCAGCAGTCCCCCCGGTGGCTACACCTTC,CASSPPGGYTF
-,TRBD1,TRBJ1-5,TRBV19,TGTGCCAGTAGTCCAATTGGGACAGGGGTAAACCAGCCCCAGCATTTT,CASSPIGTGVNQPQHF
-,-,TRBJ1-4,TRBV9,TGTGCCAGCAGCGTAGAGGTGGCTAATGAAAAACTGTTTTTT,CASSVEVANEKLFF
-,-,TRBJ1-3,TRBV4-2,TGTGCCAGCAGCCAAGTTCGTCCGGGGGGTGAAAACACCATATATTTT,CASSQVRPGGENTIYF
-,-,TRBJ2-1,TRBV9,TGTGCCAGCAGCCAGACCCCCCCCGAGCAGTTCTTC,CASSQTPPEQFF
-,-,TRBJ2-4,TRBV27,TGTGCCAGCAGTTTATCTTATTCCCTAGCCAAAAACATTCAGTACTTC,CASSLSYSLAKNIQYF
-,TRBD1,TRBJ1-2,TRBV7-8,TGTGCCAGCAGCCCAGGGGGCGGGACCAGAAGAGGCTACACCTTC,CASSPGGGTRRGYTF
few,-,TRBJ2-1,TRBV6-1,TGTGCCAGCAGTGAAGCGCACGATCCGGGGTACAATGAGCAGTTCTTC,CASSEAHDPGYNEQFF
-,-,TRBJ2-1,TRBV5-1,TGCGCCAGCAGCTCCGGGACTTTGAGCTCCTACAATGAGCAGTTCTTC,CASSSGTLSSYNEQFF
-,-,TRBJ2-3,TRBV19,TGTGCCAGTAGTTGGGGGGTTCACACAGATACGCAGTATTTT,CASSWGVHTDTQYF
-,-,TRBJ2-2,TRBV13,TGTGCCAGCAGCTTTTTTCGGCAGGGGAGCACCGGGGAGCTGTTTTTT,CASSFFRQGSTGELFF
-,-,TRBJ1-1,TRBV7-9,TGTGCCAGCAGCTTAGCGGTTAGCGCTGAAGCTTTCTTT,CASSLAVSAEAFF
-,-,TRBJ2-2,TRBV7-9,TGTGCCAGCAGCCCCCCGTCGAACACCGGGGAGCTGTTTTTT,CASSPPSNTGELFF
-,TRBD1,TRBJ1-3,TRBV23-1,TGCGCCAGCAGTCACAACCTTGGACAGGGGGCTTACTTCAGCTCTGGAAACACCATATATTTT,CASSHNLGQGAYFSSGNTIYF
-,-,TRBJ2-1,TRBV5-4,TGTGCCAGCAGCTTCTCCGGGGGAGATGAGCAGTTCTTC,CASSFSGGDEQFF
-,-,TRBJ2-5,TRBV13,TGTGCCAGCAGCTTACTCGGGGGCGGCCAAGAGACCCAGTACTTC,CASSLLGGGQETQYF